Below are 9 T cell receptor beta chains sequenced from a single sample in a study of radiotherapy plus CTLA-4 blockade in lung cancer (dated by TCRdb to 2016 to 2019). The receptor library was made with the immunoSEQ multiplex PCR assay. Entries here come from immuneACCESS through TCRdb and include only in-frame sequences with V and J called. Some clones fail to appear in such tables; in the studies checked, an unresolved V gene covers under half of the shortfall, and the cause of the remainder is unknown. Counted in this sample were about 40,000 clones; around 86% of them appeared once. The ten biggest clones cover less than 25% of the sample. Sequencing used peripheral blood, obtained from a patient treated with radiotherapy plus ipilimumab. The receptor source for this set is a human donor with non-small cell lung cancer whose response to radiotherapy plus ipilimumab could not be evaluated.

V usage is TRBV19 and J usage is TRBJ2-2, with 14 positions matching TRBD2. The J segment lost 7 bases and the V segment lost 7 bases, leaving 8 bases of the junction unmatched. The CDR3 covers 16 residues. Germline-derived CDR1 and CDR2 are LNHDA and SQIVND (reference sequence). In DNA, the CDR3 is TGTGCCAGTACCGGGACTAGCGGGAGTTTTCTCGGGGAGCTGTTTTTT. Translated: CASTGTSGSFLGELFF. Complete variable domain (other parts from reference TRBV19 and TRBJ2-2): DGGITQSPKYLFRKEGQNVTLSCEQNLNHDAMYWYRQDPGQGLRLIYYSQIVNDFQKGDIAEGYSVSREKKESFPLTVTSAQKNPTAFYLCASTGTSGSFLGELFFGEGSRLTVL.

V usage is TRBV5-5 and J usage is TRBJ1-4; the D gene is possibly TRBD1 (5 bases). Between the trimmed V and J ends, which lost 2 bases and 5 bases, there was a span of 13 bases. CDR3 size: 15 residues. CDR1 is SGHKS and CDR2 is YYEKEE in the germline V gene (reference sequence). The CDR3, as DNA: TGTGCCAGCAGCTTAGACGATGGGGGGAATGAAAAACTGTTTTTT. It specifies CASSLDDGGNEKLFF.

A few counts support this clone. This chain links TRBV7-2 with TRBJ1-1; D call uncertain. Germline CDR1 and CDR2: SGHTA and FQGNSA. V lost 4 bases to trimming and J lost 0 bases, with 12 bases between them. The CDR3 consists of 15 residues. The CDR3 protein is CASSSRLSMNTEAFF. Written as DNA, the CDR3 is TGTGCCAGCAGCTCCCGCCTATCGATGAACACTGAAGCTTTCTTT.

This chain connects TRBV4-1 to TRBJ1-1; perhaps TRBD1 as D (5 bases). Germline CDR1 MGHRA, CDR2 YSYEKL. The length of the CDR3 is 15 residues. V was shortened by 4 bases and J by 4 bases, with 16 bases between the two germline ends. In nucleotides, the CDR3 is TGCGCCAGCAGCCGCTACTTCGGGGGGGGCACTGAAGCTTTCTTT. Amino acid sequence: CASSRYFGGGTEAFF.

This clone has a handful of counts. The CDR3 sequence: CASRQRFQETQYF. The CDR3 DNA reads TGTGCCAGCAGACAACGATTCCAAGAGACCCAGTACTTC. This sequence joins TRBV2 and TRBJ2-5; no clear D gene. Germline lookup yields CDR1 SNHLY and CDR2 FYNNEI. V was clipped by 6 bases and J by 1 base, with 9 bases between them. This CDR3 region has 13 residues.

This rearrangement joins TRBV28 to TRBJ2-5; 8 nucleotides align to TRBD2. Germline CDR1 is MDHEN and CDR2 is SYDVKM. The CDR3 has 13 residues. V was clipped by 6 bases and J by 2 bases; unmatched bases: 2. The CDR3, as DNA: TGTGCCAGCAGATTAGCGGGGCAAGAGACCCAGTACTTC. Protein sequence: CASRLAGQETQYF.

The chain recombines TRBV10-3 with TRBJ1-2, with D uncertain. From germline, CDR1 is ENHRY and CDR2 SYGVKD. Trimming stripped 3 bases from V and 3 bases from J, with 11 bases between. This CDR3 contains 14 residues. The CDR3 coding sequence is TGTGCCATCAGTGACGGAGGGCGTGACTATGGCTACACCTTC. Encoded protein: CAISDGGRDYGYTF.

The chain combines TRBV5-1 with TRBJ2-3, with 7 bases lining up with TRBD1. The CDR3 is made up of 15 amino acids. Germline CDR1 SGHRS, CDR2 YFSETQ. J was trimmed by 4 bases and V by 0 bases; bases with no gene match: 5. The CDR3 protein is CASSLALGGSDTQYF. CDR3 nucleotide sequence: TGCGCCAGCAGCTTGGCGTTAGGGGGCTCAGATACGCAGTATTTT.

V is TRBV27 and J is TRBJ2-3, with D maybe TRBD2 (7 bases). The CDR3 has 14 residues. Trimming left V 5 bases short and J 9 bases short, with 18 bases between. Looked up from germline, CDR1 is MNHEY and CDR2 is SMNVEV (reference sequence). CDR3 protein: CASSLPEGGGTQYF. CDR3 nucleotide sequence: TGTGCCAGCAGTCTCCCAGAAGGGGGGGGCACGCAGTATTTT.